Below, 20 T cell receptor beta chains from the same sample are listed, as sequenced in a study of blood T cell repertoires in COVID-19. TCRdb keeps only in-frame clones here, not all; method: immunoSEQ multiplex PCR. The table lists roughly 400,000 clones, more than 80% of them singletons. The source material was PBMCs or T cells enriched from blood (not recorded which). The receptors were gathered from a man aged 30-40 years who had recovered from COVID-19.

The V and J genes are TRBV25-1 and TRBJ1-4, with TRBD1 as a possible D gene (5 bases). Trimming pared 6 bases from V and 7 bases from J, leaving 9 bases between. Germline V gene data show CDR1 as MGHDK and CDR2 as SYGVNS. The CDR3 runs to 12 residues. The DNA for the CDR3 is TGTGCCAGCAGGGGGGACTCTGAAAAACTGTTTTTT. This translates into CASRGDSEKLFF.

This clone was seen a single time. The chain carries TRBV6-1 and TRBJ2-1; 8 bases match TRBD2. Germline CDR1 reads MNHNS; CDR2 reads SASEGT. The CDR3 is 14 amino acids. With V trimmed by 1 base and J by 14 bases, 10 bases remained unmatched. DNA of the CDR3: TGTGCCAGCAGTGAAGGCGGCGGCCGGGGGGGTAAGTTCTTC. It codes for CASSEGGGRGGKFF.

The chain's CDR3 is CASSTTGTYEQYF. CDR3 bases: TGTGCCAGCAGTACGACAGGGACCTACGAGCAGTACTTC. The chain has TRBV6-5 and TRBJ2-7, with TRBD1 identical over 7 bases. The germline V gene encodes CDR1 MNHEY and CDR2 SVGAGI. The CDR3 is made up of 13 amino acids. V was clipped by 5 bases and J by 2 bases; unmatched bases: 3.

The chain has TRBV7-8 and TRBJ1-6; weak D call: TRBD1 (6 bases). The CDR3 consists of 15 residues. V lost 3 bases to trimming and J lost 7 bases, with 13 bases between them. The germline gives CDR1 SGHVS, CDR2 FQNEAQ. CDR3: CASSFSQGPNSPLHF. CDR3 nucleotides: TGTGCCAGCAGCTTCTCACAGGGCCCGAATTCACCCCTCCACTTT.

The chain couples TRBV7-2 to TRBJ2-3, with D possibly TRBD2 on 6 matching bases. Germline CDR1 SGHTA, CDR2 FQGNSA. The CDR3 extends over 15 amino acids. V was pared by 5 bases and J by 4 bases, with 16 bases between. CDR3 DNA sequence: TGTGCCAGCAGCCTCCAGACTAGTCTTGCAGATACGCAGTATTTT. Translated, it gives CASSLQTSLADTQYF.

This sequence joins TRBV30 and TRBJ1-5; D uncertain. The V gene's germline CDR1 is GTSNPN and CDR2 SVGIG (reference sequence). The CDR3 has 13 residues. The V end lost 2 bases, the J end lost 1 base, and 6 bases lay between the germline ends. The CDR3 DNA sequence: TGTGCCTGGAGTCTGGGCAGCAATCAGCCCCAGCATTTT. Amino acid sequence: CAWSLGSNQPQHF.

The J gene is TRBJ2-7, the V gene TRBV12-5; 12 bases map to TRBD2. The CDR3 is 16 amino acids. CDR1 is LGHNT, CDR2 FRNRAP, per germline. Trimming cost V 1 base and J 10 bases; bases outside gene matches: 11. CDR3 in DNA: TGTGCTAGTGGTTTGGGAGCCGGGACTAGCGGGCCGAGACAGTACTTC. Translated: CASGLGAGTSGPRQYF.

CDR3 region: CASSMEQGTWQPQHF. DNA for the CDR3: TGTGCCAGTAGTATGGAACAGGGTACCTGGCAGCCCCAGCATTTT. The chain employs TRBV19 and TRBJ1-5; perhaps TRBD1 as D (6 bases). V lost 3 bases, J lost 7 bases, and 16 bases lay in between. Germline V lookup: CDR1 LNHDA, CDR2 SQIVND (reference sequence). The CDR3 runs 15 residues.

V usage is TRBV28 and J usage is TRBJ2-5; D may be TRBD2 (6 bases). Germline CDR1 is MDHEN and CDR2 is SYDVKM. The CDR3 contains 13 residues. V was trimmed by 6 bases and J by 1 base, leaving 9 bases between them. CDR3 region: CASRPGGQETQYF. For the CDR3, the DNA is TGTGCCAGCAGGCCCGGGGGCCAAGAGACCCAGTACTTC.

The CDR3 region has the DNA TGTGCCACCAGCAGTGAGACAGGCAATCAGCCCCAGCATTTT. This sequence encodes CATSSETGNQPQHF. The chain combines TRBV15 with TRBJ1-5, with D tentatively TRBD1 (5 bases). Germline CDR1 LNHNV, CDR2 YYDKDF (reference sequence). Trimming took 3 bases from V and 2 from J, leaving 8 bases between them. This CDR3 has 14 amino acids.

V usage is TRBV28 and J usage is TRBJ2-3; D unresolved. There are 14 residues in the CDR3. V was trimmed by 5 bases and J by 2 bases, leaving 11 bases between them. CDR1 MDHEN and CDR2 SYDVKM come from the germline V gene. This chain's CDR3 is CASSPSTNTDTQYF. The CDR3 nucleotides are TGTGCCAGCAGTCCAAGCACCAACACAGATACGCAGTATTTT.

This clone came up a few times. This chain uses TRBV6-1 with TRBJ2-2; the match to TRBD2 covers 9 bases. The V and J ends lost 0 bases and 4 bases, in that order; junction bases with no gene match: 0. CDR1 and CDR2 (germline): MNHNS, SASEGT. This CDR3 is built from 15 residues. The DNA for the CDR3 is TGTGCCAGCAGTGAAGCTAGCGGGAGCACCGGGGAGCTGTTTTTT. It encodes CASSEASGSTGELFF.

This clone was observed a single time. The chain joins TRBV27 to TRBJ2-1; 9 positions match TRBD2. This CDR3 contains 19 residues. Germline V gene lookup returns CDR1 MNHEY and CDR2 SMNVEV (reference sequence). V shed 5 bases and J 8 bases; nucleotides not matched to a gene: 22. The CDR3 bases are TGTGCCAGCAGTCCCCTGGGGCTCTTTACGCGGGAGGGGATCCATGAGCAGTTCTTC. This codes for CASSPLGLFTREGIHEQFF.

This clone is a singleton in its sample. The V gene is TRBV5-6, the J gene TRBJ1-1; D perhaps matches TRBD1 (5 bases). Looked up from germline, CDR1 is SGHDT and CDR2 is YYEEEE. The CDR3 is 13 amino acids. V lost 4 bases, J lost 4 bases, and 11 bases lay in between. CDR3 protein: CASSGAPSTEAFF. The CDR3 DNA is TGTGCCAGCAGCGGGGCCCCTAGCACTGAAGCTTTCTTT.

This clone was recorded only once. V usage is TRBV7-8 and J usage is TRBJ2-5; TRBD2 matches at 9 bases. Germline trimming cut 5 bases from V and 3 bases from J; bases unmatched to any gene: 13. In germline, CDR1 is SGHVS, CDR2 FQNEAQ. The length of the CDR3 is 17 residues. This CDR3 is CASSLRLAARGEETQYF. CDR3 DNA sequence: TGTGCCAGCAGCCTCCGACTAGCGGCCCGGGGGGAAGAGACCCAGTACTTC.

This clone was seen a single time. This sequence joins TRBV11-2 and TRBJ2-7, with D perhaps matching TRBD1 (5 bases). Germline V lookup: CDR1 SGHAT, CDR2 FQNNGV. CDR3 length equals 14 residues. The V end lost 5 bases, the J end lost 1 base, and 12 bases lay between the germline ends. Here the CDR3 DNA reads TGTGCCAGCAGCGGAACAGGTCCTTCCTACGAGCAGTACTTC. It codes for CASSGTGPSYEQYF.

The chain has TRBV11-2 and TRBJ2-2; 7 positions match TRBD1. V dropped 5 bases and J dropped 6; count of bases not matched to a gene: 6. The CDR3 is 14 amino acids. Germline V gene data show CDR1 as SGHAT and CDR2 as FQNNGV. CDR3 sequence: CASSPRQGAGELFF. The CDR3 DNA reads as TGTGCCAGCAGCCCCCGACAGGGTGCCGGGGAGCTGTTTTTT.

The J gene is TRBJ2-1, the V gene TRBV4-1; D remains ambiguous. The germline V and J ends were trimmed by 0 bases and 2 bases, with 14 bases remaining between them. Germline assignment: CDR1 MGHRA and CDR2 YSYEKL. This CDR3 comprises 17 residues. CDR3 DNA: TGCGCCAGCAGCCAAGATCCCCGGGTAGGCCCCTACAATGAGCAGTTCTTC. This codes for CASSQDPRVGPYNEQFF.

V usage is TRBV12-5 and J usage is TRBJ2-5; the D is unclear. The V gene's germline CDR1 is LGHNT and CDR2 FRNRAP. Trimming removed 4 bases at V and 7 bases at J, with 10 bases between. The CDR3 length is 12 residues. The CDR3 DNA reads TGTGCTAGTGGTTCCTTAGAGTGGACCCAGTACTTC. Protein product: CASGSLEWTQYF. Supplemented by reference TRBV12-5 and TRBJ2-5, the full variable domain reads DARVTQTPRHKVTEMGQEVTMRCQPILGHNTVFWYRQTMMQGLELLAYFRNRAPLDDSGMPKDRFSAEMPDATLATLKIQPSEPRDSAVYFCASGSLEWTQYFGPGTRLLVL.

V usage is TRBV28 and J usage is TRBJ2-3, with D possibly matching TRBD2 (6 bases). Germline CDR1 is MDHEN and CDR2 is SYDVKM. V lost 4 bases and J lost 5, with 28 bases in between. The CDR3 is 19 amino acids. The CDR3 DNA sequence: TGTGCCAGCAGTTCCGCGGGCGGGAATTTAGCGGTTGCGAAAGATACGCAGTATTTT. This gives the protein CASSSAGGNLAVAKDTQYF.